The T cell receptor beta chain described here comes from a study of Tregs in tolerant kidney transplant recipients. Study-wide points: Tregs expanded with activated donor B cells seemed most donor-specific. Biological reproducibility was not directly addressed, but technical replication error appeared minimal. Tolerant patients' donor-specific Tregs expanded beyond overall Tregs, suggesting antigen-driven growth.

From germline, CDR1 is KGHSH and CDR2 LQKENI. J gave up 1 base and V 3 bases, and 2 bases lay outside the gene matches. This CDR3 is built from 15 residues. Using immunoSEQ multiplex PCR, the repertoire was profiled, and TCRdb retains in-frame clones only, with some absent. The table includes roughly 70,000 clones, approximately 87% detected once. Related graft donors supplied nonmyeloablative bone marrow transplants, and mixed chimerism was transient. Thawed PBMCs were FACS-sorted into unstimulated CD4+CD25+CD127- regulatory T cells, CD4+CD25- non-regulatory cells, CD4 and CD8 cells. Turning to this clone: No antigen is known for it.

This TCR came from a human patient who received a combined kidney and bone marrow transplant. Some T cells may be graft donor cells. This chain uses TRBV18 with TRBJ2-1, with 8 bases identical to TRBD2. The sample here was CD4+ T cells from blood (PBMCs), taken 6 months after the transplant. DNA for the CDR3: TGTGCCAGCTCACCCACTAGCGGTTCCTACAATGAGCAGTTCTTC. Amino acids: CASSPTSGSYNEQFF.